This entry concerns a single TCR beta chain. The data derive from a study of cytomegalovirus exposure and HLA in healthy donors. Amplification used 60 Vbeta primers and 13 Jbeta primers. The protocol was immunoSEQ multiplex PCR, while the TCRdb copy is restricted to in-frame clones and leaves out a portion. In the table there are under 200,000 clones, roughly 80% of which are singletons. The receptor comes from a human donor in good health. Sequencing was performed on PBMCs.

CDR3 nucleotides: TGCGCCAGCAGCTCCGGGACTAGCGGGGGTGATGAGCAGTTCTTC. Protein sequence: CASSSGTSGGDEQFF. The V call is TRBV5-1, the J call TRBJ2-1; 14 nucleotides match TRBD2. There are 15 residues in the CDR3. Germline values: CDR1 SGHRS, CDR2 YFSETQ. V lost 3 bases to trimming and J lost 8 bases; unmatched junction nucleotides: 4.